The sequence of this T cell receptor beta chain was determined in a study of blood T cell repertoires in COVID-19. Study overall: Sample material is recorded as cDNA or gDNA derived from T cells, B-cell-depleted T cells, or PBMCs.

Repertoires were generated with immunoSEQ multiplex PCR, while TCRdb's copy carries only in-frame clones and drops some. The data contain 250,000 to 350,000 clones, approximately 88% of them singletons. Deletions cut 4 bases from V and 3 bases from J, with 15 bases between. Per germline, CDR1 MNHNY and CDR2 SVGAGI (reference sequence). The CDR3 length is 16 residues. The sequencing sample was made of peripheral blood. This TCR came from a human donor with COVID-19, enrolled during active disease. The donor label of this sample is uncertain. The chain has TRBV6-6 and TRBJ1-4; possible D gene TRBD1, 5 bases. DNA of the CDR3: TGTGCCAGCAGTTGGCTGGGGGGAGGTGCTAATGAAAAACTGTTTTTT. Translated, it gives CASSWLGGGANEKLFF.